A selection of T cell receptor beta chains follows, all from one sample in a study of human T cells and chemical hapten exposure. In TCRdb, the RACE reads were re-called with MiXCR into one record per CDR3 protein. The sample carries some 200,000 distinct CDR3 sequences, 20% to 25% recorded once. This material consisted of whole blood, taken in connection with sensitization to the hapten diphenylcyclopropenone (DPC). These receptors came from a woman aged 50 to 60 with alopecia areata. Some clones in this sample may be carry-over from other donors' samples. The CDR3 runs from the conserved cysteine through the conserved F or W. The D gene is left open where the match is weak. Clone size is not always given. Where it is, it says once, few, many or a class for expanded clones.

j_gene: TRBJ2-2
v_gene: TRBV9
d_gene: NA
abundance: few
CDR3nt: TGTGCCAGCAGCCGCTCGGGGGCCGGGGAGCTGTTTTTT
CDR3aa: CASSRSGAGELFF

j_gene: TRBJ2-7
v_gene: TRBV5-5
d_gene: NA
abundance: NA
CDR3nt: TGTGCCAGCAGCTTGGCCCCCCACGAGCAGTACTTC
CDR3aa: CASSLAPHEQYF

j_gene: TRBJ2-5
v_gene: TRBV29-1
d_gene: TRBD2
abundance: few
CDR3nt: TGCAGCGTCGCCACTAGCGAGCAGACCCAGTACTTC
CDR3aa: CSVATSEQTQYF

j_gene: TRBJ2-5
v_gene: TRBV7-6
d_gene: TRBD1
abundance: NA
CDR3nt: TGTGCCAGCCGCACACCCAGGGGGCCAGCCCAAGAGACCCAGTACTTC
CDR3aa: CASRTPRGPAQETQYF

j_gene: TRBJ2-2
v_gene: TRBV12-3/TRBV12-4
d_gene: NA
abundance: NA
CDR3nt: TGTGCCAGCAGTTTGAGAGGGCTAAACACCGGGGAGCTGTTTTTT
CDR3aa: CASSLRGLNTGELFF

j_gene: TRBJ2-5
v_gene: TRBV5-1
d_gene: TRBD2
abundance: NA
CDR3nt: TGCGCCAGCAGCTACCGAATTAACCTAGCGGATAAAGAGACCCAGTACTTC
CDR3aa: CASSYRINLADKETQYF

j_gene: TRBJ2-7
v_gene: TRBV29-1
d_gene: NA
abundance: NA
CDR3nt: TGCAGCGTAAACGTCGACACTCCCTACGAGCAGTACTTC
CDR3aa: CSVNVDTPYEQYF

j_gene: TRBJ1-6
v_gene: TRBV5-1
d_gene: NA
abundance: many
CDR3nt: TGCGCCAGCAGCTCGTCTTCGGCGGACAGCTTCACCCTCCACTTT
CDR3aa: CASSSSSADSFTLHF

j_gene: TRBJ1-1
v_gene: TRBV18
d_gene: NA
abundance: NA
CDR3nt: TGTGCCAGCTCAGGGTTTAATGAAGCTTTCTTT
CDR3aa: CASSGFNEAFF

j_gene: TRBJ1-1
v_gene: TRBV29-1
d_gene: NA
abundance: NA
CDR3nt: TGCAGCGTTGCGGCAGGGAGGGACACTGAAGCTTTCTTT
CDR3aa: CSVAAGRDTEAFF

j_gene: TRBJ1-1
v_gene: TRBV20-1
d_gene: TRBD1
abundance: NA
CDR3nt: TGCAGTGCTAAGGACAGGGGGAACACTGAAGCTTTCTTT
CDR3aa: CSAKDRGNTEAFF

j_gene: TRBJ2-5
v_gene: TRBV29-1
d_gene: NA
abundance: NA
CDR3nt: TGCAGCGTTGAAGGCGGTGTCGGGATAGTCCAAGAGACCCAGTACTTC
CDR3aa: CSVEGGVGIVQETQYF

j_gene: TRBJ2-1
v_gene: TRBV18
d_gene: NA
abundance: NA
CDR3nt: TGTGCCAGCTCACCAAGCCGGGCAAGGGCCAATGAGCAGTTCTTC
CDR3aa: CASSPSRARANEQFF

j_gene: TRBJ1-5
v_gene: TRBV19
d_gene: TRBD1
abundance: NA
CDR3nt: TGTGCCAGTACCCCGACAGGGGGATCCAATCAGCCCCAGCATTTT
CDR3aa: CASTPTGGSNQPQHF

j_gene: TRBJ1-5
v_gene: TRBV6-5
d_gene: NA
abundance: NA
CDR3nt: TGTGCCAGCAGTCGCTCACCCGGAGATCAGCCCCAGCATTTT
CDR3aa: CASSRSPGDQPQHF

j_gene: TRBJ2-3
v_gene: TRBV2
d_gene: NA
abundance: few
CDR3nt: TGTGCCAGCAACCCACCCTTCACAGATACGCAGTATTTT
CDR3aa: CASNPPFTDTQYF

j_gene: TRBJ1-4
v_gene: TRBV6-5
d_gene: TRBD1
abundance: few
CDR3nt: TGTGCCAGCAGTACCCCCGGACAGGGGGAAAAACTGTTTTTT
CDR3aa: CASSTPGQGEKLFF

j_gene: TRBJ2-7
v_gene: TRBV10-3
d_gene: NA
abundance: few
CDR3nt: TGTGCCATCAGTGAAGGAGTATACGAGCAGTACTTC
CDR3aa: CAISEGVYEQYF

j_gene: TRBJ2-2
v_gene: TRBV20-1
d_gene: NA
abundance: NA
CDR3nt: TGCAGTGCTACCAGGGCCGGGGAGCTGTTTTTT
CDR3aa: CSATRAGELFF

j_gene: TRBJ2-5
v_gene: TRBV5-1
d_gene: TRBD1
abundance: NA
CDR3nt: TGCGCCAGCAGCTTACCGGGACAGGGACCTCAAGAGACCCAGTACTTC
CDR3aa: CASSLPGQGPQETQYF

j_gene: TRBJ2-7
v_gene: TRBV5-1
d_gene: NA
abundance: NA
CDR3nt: TGCGCCAGCAGCTTGGGCGGTAGCGTATCCTACGAGCAGTACTTC
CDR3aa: CASSLGGSVSYEQYF

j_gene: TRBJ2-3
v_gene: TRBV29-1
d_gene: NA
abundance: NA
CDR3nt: TGCAGCGTTGTCCCTGAGAACACAGATACGCAGTATTTT
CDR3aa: CSVVPENTDTQYF

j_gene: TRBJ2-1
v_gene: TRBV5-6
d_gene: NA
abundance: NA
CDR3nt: TGTGCCAGCAGCTTGGTAAGTCTCTACAATGAGCAGTTCTTC
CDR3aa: CASSLVSLYNEQFF

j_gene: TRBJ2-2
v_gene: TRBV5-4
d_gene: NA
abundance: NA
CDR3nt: TGTGCCAGCAGCACCCAGGGGACCGGGGAGCTGTTTTTT
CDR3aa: CASSTQGTGELFF

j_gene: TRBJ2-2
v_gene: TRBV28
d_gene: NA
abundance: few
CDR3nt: TGTGCCAGCAGTTCCCCCCGTGCCGGGGAGCTGTTTTTT
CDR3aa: CASSSPRAGELFF

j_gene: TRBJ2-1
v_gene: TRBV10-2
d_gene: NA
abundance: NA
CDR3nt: TGCGCCAGCAGTGAGTCGAAGGGGGTTGAGCAGTTCTTC
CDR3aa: CASSESKGVEQFF

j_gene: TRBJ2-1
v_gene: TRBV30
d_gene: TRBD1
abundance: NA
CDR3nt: TGTGCCTGGGACAGGGGAAGTATCAATGAGCAGTTCTTC
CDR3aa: CAWDRGSINEQFF

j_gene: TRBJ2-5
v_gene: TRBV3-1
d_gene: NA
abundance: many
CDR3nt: TGTGCCAGCAGCCAAGTAGAGACCCAGTACTTC
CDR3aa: CASSQVETQYF

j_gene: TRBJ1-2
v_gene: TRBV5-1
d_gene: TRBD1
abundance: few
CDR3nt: TGCGCCAGCAGCGGGCGGACAGGGCCAGCTGGCTACACCTTC
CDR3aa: CASSGRTGPAGYTF

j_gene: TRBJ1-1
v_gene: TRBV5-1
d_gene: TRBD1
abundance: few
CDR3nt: TGCGCCAGCAGCTTGGAGAGACAGGGGGTGAACACTGAAGCTTTCTTT
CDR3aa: CASSLERQGVNTEAFF

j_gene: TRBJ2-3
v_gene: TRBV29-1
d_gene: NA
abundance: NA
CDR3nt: TGCAGCGTTGAAGAAGGTAGGGACAACACAGATACGCAGTATTTT
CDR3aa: CSVEEGRDNTDTQYF

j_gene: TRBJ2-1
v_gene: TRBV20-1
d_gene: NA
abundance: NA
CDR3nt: TGCAGTGCTAGAGTCGCTAGGGAGCAGTTCTTC
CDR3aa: CSARVAREQFF

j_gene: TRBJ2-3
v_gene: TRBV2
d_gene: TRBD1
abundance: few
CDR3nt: TGTGCCAGCTCAATGACAGGGTATTATACAGATACGCAGTATTTT
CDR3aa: CASSMTGYYTDTQYF

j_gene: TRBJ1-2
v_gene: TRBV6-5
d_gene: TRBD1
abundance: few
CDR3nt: TGTGCCAGCAGTTACTCCTTGGACAGGGGTGGCTATGGCTACACCTTC
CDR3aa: CASSYSLDRGGYGYTF

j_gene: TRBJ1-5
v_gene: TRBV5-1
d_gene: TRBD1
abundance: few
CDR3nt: TGCGCCAGCAGCGAAGGGACAGGGGCTCAGCCCCAGCATTTT
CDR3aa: CASSEGTGAQPQHF

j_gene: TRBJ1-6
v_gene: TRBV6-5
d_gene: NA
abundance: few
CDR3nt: TGTGCCAGCAGTTACGTCAGGGAATCACCCCTCCACTTT
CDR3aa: CASSYVRESPLHF

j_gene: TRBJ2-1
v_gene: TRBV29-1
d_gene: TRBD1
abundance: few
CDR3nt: TGCAGCGCCATCGGACAGGTCTCCTACAATGAGCAGTTCTTC
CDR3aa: CSAIGQVSYNEQFF

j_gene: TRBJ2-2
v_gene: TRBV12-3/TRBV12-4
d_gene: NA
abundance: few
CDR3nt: TGTGCCAGCACCTCCCTAGCGTCGAACACCGGGGAGCTGTTTTTT
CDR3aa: CASTSLASNTGELFF

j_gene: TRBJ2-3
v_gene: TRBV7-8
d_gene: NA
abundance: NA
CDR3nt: TGTGCCAGCAGCCAGACGACCACAGATACGCAGTATTTT
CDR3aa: CASSQTTTDTQYF

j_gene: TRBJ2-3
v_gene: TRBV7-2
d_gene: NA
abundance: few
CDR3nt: TGTGCCAGCAGACCCCCGGCCACAGATACGCAGTATTTT
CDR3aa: CASRPPATDTQYF

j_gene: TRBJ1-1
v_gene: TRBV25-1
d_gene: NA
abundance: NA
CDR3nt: TGTGCCAGCAGTCACCGGGCCGACGGGACTGAAGCTTTCTTT
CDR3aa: CASSHRADGTEAFF

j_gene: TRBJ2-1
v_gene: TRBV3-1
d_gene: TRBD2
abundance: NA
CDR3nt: TGTGCCAGCAGCCAAGAACGAGGTAAAGTTGGCGGGAGACATGAGCAGTTCTTC
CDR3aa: CASSQERGKVGGRHEQFF

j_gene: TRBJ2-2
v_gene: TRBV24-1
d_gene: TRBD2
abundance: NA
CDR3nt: TGTGCCACCTCTTATAGGACTAGACCGAACACCGGGGAGCTGCTTTTT
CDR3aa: CATSYRTRPNTGELLF

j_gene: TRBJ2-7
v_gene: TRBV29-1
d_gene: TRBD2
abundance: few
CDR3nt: TGCAGCGTGCTACCTAGCGGGGGTACCTACGAGCAGTACTTC
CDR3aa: CSVLPSGGTYEQYF

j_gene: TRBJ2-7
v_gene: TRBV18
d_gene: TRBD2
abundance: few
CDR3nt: TGTGCCAGCTCACCCCGACTAGCAGATTCCTACGAGCAGTACTTC
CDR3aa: CASSPRLADSYEQYF

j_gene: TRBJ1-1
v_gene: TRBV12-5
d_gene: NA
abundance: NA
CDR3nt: TGTGCTAGTGGTTTAGCCGGATTTAACACTGAAGCTTTCTTT
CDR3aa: CASGLAGFNTEAFF

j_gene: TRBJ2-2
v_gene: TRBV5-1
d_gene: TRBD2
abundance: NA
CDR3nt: TGCGCCAGCAGTCACCTCCGGGAGGGATCGAACACCGGGGAGCTGTTTTTT
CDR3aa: CASSHLREGSNTGELFF

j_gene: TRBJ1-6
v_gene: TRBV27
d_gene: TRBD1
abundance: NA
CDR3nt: TGTGCCAGCAGTTTGGGGACAGGATGGTCACCCCTCCACTTT
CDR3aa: CASSLGTGWSPLHF

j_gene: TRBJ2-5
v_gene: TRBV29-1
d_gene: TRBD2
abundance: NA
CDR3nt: TGCAGCGCCGGGAGGGCGGGGGAGACCCAGTACTTC
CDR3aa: CSAGRAGETQYF

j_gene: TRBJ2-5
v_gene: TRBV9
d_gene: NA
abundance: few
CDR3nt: TGTGCCAGCAGCTCGCCGGGGTCGCAAGAGACCCAGTACTTC
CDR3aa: CASSSPGSQETQYF

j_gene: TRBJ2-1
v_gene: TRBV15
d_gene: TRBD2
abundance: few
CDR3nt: TGTGCCACCAGCGGGACTAGCGGGAGGGCCGGGGAGCAGTTCTTC
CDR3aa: CATSGTSGRAGEQFF

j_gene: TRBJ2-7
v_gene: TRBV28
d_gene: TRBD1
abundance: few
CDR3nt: TGTGCCAGCAGCAGTGAGACAGGGGCCACGTTCTACGAGCAGTACTTC
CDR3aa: CASSSETGATFYEQYF

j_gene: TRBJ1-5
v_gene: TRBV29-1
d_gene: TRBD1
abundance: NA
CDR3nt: TGCAGCGTTTCTACAGGGGGAAATCAGCCCCAGCATTTT
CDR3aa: CSVSTGGNQPQHF

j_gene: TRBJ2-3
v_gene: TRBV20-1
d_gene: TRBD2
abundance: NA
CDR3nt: TGCAGTGCTCCCCGGGGGACTAGCACCAGCACAGATACGCAGTATTTT
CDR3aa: CSAPRGTSTSTDTQYF

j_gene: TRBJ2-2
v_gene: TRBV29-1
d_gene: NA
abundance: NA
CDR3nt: TGCAGCGTTGAACAGGACGACACCGGGGAGCTGTTTTTT
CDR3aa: CSVEQDDTGELFF